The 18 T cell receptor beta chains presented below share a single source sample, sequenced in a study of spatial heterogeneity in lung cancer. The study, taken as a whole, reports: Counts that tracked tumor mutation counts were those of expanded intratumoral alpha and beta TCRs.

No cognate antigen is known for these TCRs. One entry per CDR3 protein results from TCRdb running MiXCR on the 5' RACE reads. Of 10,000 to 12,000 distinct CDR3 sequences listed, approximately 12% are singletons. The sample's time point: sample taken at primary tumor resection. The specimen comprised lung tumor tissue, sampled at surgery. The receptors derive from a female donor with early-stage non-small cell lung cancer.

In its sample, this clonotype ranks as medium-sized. The chain's CDR3 is CASNIPGLAGITGELFF. DNA for the CDR3: TGTGCCAGCAATATCCCGGGACTAGCGGGTATCACCGGGGAGCTGTTTTTT. The J gene is TRBJ2-2, the V gene TRBV6-2 or TRBV6-3; 12 nucleotides agree with TRBD2. Looked up from germline, CDR1 is MNHEY and CDR2 is SVGEGT. Unmatched junction bases numbered 10, after V lost 7 bases and J lost 4 bases. The CDR3 is 17 residues long.

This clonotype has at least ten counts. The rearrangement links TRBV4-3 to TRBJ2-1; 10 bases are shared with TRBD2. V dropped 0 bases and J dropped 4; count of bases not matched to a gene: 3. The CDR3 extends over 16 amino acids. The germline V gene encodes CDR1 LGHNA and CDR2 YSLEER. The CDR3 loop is CASSQDSSGGYNEQFF. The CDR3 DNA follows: TGCGCCAGCAGCCAAGATTCTAGCGGGGGTTACAATGAGCAGTTCTTC.

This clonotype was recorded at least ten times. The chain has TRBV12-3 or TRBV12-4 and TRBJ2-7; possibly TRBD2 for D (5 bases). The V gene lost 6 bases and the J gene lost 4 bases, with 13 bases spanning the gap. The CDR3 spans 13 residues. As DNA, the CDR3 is TGTGCCAGCAGCCTAGTCCGCGGGTACGAGCAGTACTTC. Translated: CASSLVRGYEQYF.

Here the CDR3 DNA reads TGCGCCAGCAGCTTGGCTAGCGGGGGGGCAGATACGCAGTATTTT. Its protein is CASSLASGGADTQYF. The gene calls are TRBV5-1 and TRBJ2-3; TRBD2 aligns across 12 bases. J lost 4 bases, V lost 0 bases, and 0 bases had no gene match. The CDR3 is made up of 15 amino acids. The V gene's germline CDR1 is SGHRS and CDR2 YFSETQ.

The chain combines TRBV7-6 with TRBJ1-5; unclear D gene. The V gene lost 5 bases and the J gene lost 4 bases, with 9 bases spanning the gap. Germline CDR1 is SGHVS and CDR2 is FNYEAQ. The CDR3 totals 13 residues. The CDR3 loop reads CASSVERNQPQHF. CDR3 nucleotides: TGTGCCAGCAGCGTCGAAAGAAATCAGCCCCAGCATTTT.

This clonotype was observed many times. CDR3 sequence reads: CASSQEYRGLTYEQYF. CDR3 nucleotides: TGCGCCAGCAGCCAAGAATACAGGGGGCTTACCTACGAGCAGTACTTC. This sequence joins TRBV4-3 and TRBJ2-7; 9 nucleotides agree with TRBD1. The V and J ends lost 0 bases and 2 bases, in that order; junction bases with no gene match: 5. Germline V CDR1 and CDR2: LGHNA, YSLEER. The length of the CDR3 is 16 residues.

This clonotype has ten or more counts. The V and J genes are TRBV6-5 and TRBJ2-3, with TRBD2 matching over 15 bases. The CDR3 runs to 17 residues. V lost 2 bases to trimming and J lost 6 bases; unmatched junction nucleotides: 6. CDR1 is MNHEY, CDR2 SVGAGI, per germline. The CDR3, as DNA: TGTGCCAGCAGTTACACGGGACTAGCGGGGGGTGGTGATACGCAGTATTTT. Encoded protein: CASSYTGLAGGGDTQYF.

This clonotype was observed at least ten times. The CDR3 reads CASSQDAGTGELFF. CDR3 nucleotide sequence: TGTGCCAGCAGCCAAGATGCAGGGACCGGGGAGCTGTTTTTT. This rearrangement joins TRBV14 to TRBJ2-2; D is perhaps TRBD1 (5 bases). Germline CDR1 is SGHDN and CDR2 is FVKESK. The V and J ends lost 0 bases and 5 bases respectively, with 7 bases between them. The CDR3 loop spans 14 amino acids.

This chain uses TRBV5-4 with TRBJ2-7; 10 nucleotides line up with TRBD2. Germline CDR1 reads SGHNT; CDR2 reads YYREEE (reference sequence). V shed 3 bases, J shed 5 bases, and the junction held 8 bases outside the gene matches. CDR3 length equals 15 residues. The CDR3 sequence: CASSSAGTSADEQYF. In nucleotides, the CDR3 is TGTGCCAGCAGCTCTGCCGGGACTAGCGCTGACGAGCAGTACTTC.

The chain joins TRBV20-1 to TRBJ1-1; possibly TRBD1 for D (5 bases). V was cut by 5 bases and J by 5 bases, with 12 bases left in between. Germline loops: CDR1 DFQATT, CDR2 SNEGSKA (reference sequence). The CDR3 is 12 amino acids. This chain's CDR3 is CSAAGGLTEAFF. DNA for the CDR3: TGCAGTGCTGCGGGGGGGTTAACTGAAGCTTTCTTT.

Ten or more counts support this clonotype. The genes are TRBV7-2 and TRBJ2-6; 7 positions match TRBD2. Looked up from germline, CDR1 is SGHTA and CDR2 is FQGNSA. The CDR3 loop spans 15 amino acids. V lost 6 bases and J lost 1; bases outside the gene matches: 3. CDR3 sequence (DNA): TGTGCCAGCAGACACGGGGGGTCTGGGGCCAACGTCCTGACTTTC. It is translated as CASRHGGSGANVLTF. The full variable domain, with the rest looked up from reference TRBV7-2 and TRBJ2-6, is GAGVSQSPSNKVTEKGKDVELRCDPISGHTALYWYRQSLGQGLEFLIYFQGNSAPDKSGLPSDRFSAERTGGSVSTLTIQRTQQEDSAVYLCASRHGGSGANVLTFGAGSRLTVL.

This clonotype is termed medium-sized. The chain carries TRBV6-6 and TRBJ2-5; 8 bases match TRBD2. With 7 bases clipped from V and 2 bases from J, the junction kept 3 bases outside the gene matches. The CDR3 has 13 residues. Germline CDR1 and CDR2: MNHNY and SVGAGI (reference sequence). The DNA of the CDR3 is TGTGCCAGCACTAGCGGGTCTCAAGAGACCCAGTACTTC. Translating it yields CASTSGSQETQYF.

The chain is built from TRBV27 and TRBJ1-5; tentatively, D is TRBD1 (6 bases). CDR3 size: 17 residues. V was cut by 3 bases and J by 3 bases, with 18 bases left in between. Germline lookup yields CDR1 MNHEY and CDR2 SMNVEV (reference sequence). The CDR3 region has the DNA TGTGCCAGCAGTTTCGCAACTTCTACAGGGCTCAATCAGCCCCAGCATTTT. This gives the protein CASSFATSTGLNQPQHF.

CDR3 loop: CASSLRVGGYTF. The CDR3 DNA sequence: TGTGCCAGCAGTTTAAGGGTCGGCGGCTACACCTTC. The chain uses TRBV28 and TRBJ1-2, with D unclear. Per the germline V gene, CDR1 is MDHEN and CDR2 is SYDVKM. The CDR3 is 12 residues long. V was shortened by 2 bases and J by 8 bases, with 9 bases between the two germline ends.

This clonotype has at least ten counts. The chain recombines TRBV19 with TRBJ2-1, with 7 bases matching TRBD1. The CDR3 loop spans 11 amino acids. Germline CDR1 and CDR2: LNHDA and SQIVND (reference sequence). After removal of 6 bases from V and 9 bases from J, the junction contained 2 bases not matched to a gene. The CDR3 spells CASSDRVEQFF. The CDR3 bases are TGTGCCAGTAGCGACAGGGTTGAGCAGTTCTTC.

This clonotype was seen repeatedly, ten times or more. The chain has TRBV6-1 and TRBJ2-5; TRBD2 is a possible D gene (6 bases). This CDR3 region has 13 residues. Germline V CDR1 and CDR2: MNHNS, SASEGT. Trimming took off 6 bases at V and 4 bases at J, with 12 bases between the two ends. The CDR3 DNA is TGTGCCAGCAGGAGGTGGAGGGGAGAGACCCAGTACTTC. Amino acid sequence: CASRRWRGETQYF.

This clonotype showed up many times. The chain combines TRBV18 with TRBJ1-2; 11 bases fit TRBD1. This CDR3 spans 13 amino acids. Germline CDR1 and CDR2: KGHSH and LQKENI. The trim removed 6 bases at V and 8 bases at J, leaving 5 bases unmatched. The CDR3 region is CASSRTGGNGYTF. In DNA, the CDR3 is TGTGCCAGCTCCCGGACAGGGGGCAACGGCTACACCTTC.

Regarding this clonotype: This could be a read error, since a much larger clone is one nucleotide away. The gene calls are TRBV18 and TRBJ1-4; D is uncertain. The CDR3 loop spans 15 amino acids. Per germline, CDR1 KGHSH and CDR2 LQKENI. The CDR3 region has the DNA TGTGTCAGCTCACCACTTCCAATCCCAGAGTCGGAACTGTTTTTT. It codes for CVSSPLPIPESELFF.